This T cell receptor beta chain is drawn from a study of cytomegalovirus exposure and HLA in healthy donors. PCR primers comprised 60 Vbeta and 13 Jbeta primers. Profiled with immunoSEQ multiplex PCR; TCRdb holds only in-frame clones, not every one. The sample yields about 77,000 clones, 75% to 80% seen once. CDR1 is MDHEN and CDR2 is SYDVKM in the germline V gene. The CDR3 runs to 13 residues. V shed 4 bases and J 5 bases; nucleotides not matched to a gene: 2. Sequenced material: PBMCs. The source is a man aged 35 to 55 in good health and CMV-seronegative. The rearrangement links TRBV28 to TRBJ1-3, with 7 nucleotides matching TRBD1. CDR3 DNA: TGTGCCAGCAGTTCACAGGGGAGAAACACCATATATTTT. This sequence encodes CASSSQGRNTIYF.